The T cell receptor beta chain under discussion was sequenced for a study of STAT5B mutations in CD4+ large granular lymphocyte leukemia. Study-level results: Main leukemic clonotypes were patient-specific, but 20% to 25% appeared at low frequency elsewhere.

A remark on this clone: Its specificity is not known.

The CDR3 covers 12 residues. Per germline, CDR1 SQVTM and CDR2 ANQGSEA. V dropped 4 bases and J dropped 0 bases, with 7 bases sitting between them. TCRdb's copy holds only in-frame clones and misses some; the assay was immunoSEQ multiplex PCR. The sample yields tens of thousands of clones, about two thirds seen once. The genes are TRBV29-1 and TRBJ2-7; D may be TRBD1 or TRBD2 (5 bases each). The clonotype comes from a human donor in good health. Material: CD4+ T cells from blood buffy coats. CDR3 DNA sequence: TGCAGCGTTGCAGGGAGCTCCTACGAGCAGTACTTC. Protein: CSVAGSSYEQYF.